One sample yielded the 2 T cell receptor beta chains listed below, sequenced in a study of CD8+ T cells in alopecia areata. As the sequencing template, cDNA was produced by extracting RNA and reverse transcribing it. This table comes from immunoSEQ multiplex PCR, and its TCRdb copy is limited to in-frame clones, with some not included. There are more than 110,000 clones in the sample; about 60% occur only once, and 5% to 7% lies in the top ten. The sample in question was CD4+ T cells sorted from blood, obtained at week 0. These receptors were taken from a human donor with alopecia areata.

This clone was detected only a few times. The V gene is TRBV7-2, the J gene TRBJ1-3, with D hard to call. Germline values: CDR1 SGHTA, CDR2 FQGNSA. The CDR3 runs to 12 residues. Trimming pared 1 base from V and 4 bases from J, leaving 2 bases between. The CDR3 loop is CASSLVGNTIYF. CDR3 sequence (DNA): TGTGCCAGCAGCTTAGTCGGAAACACCATATATTTT.

The J gene is TRBJ2-3, the V gene TRBV10-3; D gene uncertain. V was pared by 10 bases and J by 7 bases, with 21 bases between. The germline gives CDR1 ENHRY, CDR2 SYGVKD. The CDR3 has 14 amino acids. Written as DNA, the CDR3 is TGTGCCACGATCCCTAGTGGTGTATTGAATACGCAGTATTTT. Protein product: CATIPSGVLNTQYF.